A selection of T cell receptor beta chains follows, all from one sample in a study of blood T cell repertoires in COVID-19. Some clones are missing from TCRdb's copy, which holds only in-frame ones; the method was immunoSEQ multiplex PCR. Of about 330,000 clones in the sample, around 89% are singletons; the top ten hold under 5%. Sequenced material: peripheral blood. The source is a woman aged 50 to 65 with active or convalescent COVID-19. CDR3s include the opening cysteine and the closing phenylalanine or tryptophan. D genes are given only for firm matches. Rows may omit the clone size; those that give it use once, few, many or a size class.

v_call	j_call	d_call	clone_size	cdr3_aa	cdr3_nt
TRBV3-1/TRBV3-2	TRBJ2-1	NA	NA	CASSHDRYNEQFF	TGTGCCAGCAGCCACGACAGGTACAATGAGCAGTTCTTC
TRBV6-2/TRBV6-3	TRBJ2-5	NA	NA	CASSYSNLQETQYF	TGTGCCAGCAGTTACTCGAACCTACAAGAGACCCAGTACTTC
TRBV11-2	TRBJ2-1	TRBD1	NA	CASSPPTGIEYNEQFF	TGTGCCAGCAGCCCGCCGACAGGGATAGAGTACAATGAGCAGTTCTTC
TRBV10-3	TRBJ1-2	NA	NA	CAISGRGFDGYTF	TGTGCCATCAGTGGCAGGGGATTTGACGGCTACACCTTC
TRBV27	TRBJ1-2	TRBD1	NA	CASSLYGTGANGYTF	TGTGCCAGCAGTTTATACGGGACAGGGGCGAATGGCTACACCTTC
TRBV6-1	TRBJ2-7	NA	NA	CASSEDNYEQYF	TGTGCCAGCAGTGAAGACAACTACGAGCAGTACTTC
TRBV7-3	TRBJ1-2	NA	NA	CASSLTLGQKDYGYTF	TGTGCCAGCAGCTTAACGTTGGGGCAAAAGGACTATGGCTACACCTTC
TRBV27	TRBJ1-2	TRBD1	once	CASSPGTGYGYTF	TGTGCCAGCAGTCCGGGGACAGGCTATGGCTACACCTTC
TRBV30	TRBJ1-2	NA	NA	CAWSEFDNVGLNYGYTF	TGTGCCTGGAGTGAATTCGATAACGTGGGACTGAACTATGGCTACACCTTC
TRBV3-1/TRBV3-2	TRBJ1-4	NA	NA	CASTQGGEKLFF	TGTGCCAGCACCCAGGGAGGCGAAAAACTGTTTTTT
TRBV3-1/TRBV3-2	TRBJ2-7	TRBD1	NA	CASSQLDRGHEQYF	TGTGCCAGCAGCCAATTGGACAGGGGTCACGAGCAGTACTTC
TRBV18	TRBJ1-3	NA	NA	CASSPNRAGNTIYF	TGTGCCAGCTCACCAAACAGAGCTGGAAACACCATATATTTT
TRBV6-1	TRBJ1-1	TRBD1	NA	CASSEWGQSLNTEAFF	TGTGCCAGCAGTGAATGGGGACAGAGCTTGAACACTGAAGCTTTCTTT
TRBV6-5	TRBJ1-6	NA	NA	CASSYSKRAESPLHF	TGTGCCAGCAGTTACTCGAAGAGGGCGGAATCACCCCTCCACTTT
TRBV27	TRBJ2-1	NA	NA	CASSFYGFDSSYNEQFF	TGTGCCAGCAGTTTTTACGGGTTCGACAGCTCCTACAATGAGCAGTTCTTC
TRBV9	TRBJ2-3	TRBD2	NA	CASSVGGLAGGNTQYF	TGTGCCAGCAGCGTAGGTGGACTAGCGGGAGGGAATACGCAGTATTTT
TRBV10-3	TRBJ1-1	NA	NA	CAISGTANTEAFF	TGTGCCATCAGTGGGACAGCGAACACTGAAGCTTTCTTT
TRBV11-2	TRBJ2-7	NA	NA	CASSLGREQYF	TGTGCCAGCAGCTTAGGTCGTGAGCAGTACTTC
TRBV3-1/TRBV3-2	TRBJ2-1	NA	NA	CASSQEPSLDNPLNEQFF	TGTGCCAGCAGCCAAGAGCCCTCATTGGACAACCCTCTGAATGAGCAGTTCTTC
TRBV30	TRBJ1-1	TRBD1	NA	CAWSTGGTEAFF	TGTGCCTGGAGTACAGGGGGCACTGAAGCTTTCTTT
TRBV7-6	TRBJ1-6	NA	NA	CASSPGVVSPLHF	TGTGCCAGCAGCCCCGGAGTAGTATCACCCCTCCACTTT
TRBV20-1	TRBJ1-2	NA	once	CSASKAVAGYGYTF	TGCAGTGCTAGTAAGGCGGTCGCCGGCTATGGCTACACCTTC
TRBV11-2	TRBJ1-3	NA	NA	CASSLGTTGNTIYF	TGTGCCAGCAGCCTCGGGACAACCGGAAACACCATATATTTT
TRBV2	TRBJ2-7	NA	NA	CASSEYPGKVYEQYF	TGTGCCAGCAGTGAGTACCCGGGAAAAGTCTACGAGCAGTACTTC
TRBV29-1	TRBJ1-1	TRBD1	NA	CSVGQGGVVTEAFF	TGCAGCGTTGGACAGGGGGGAGTGGTGACTGAAGCTTTCTTT
TRBV5-1	TRBJ2-2	NA	NA	CASSFNGELFF	TGCGCCAGCAGCTTTAACGGGGAGCTGTTTTTT
TRBV7-2	TRBJ2-1	TRBD1	NA	CASSTRTGYNEQFF	TGTGCCAGCAGCACCCGGACAGGGTACAATGAGCAGTTCTTC
TRBV13	TRBJ1-2	NA	few	CASSLTTYGYTF	TGTGCCAGCAGCCTCACCACATATGGCTACACCTTC
TRBV10-3	TRBJ2-7	NA	NA	CAISPAGTSVVQYF	TGTGCCATCAGTCCGGCCGGGACATCTGTTGTGCAGTACTTC
TRBV19	TRBJ1-5	NA	NA	CASSIEGRRGNQPQHF	TGTGCCAGTAGTATAGAAGGGCGCAGGGGCAATCAGCCCCAGCATTTT
TRBV9	TRBJ1-2	TRBD1	NA	CASTPGTGTNYGYTF	TGTGCCAGCACCCCGGGGACAGGGACAAACTATGGCTACACCTTC
TRBV5-6	TRBJ2-1	NA	NA	CASSSSELGNEQFF	TGTGCCAGCAGCTCTAGTGAACTAGGCAATGAGCAGTTCTTC
TRBV19	TRBJ1-5	NA	NA	CASSIILGGNQPQHF	TGTGCCAGTAGTATTATTCTGGGAGGTAATCAGCCCCAGCATTTT
TRBV4-2	TRBJ2-3	NA	NA	CASSQELWDSFTDTQYF	TGTGCCAGCAGCCAAGAACTCTGGGACTCTTTCACAGATACGCAGTATTTT
TRBV7-2	TRBJ2-5	NA	NA	CASSPMSRFQETQYF	TGTGCCAGCAGCCCAATGTCGCGGTTCCAAGAGACCCAGTACTTC
TRBV24-1	TRBJ2-7	TRBD2	NA	CANQLAEYEQYF	TGTGCCAACCAACTAGCGGAGTACGAGCAGTACTTC
TRBV18	TRBJ1-5	TRBD1	once	CASSETGNSNQPQHF	TGTGCCAGCTCGGAGACAGGGAATAGCAATCAGCCCCAGCATTTT
TRBV24-1	TRBJ1-1	NA	few	CATSDPDTEAFF	TGTGCCACCAGTGATCCCGACACTGAAGCTTTCTTT
TRBV7-8	TRBJ2-1	TRBD2	NA	CASSPPIRLAGREGNEQFF	TGTGCCAGCAGCCCACCGATTAGACTAGCGGGGAGGGAAGGGAATGAGCAGTTCTTC
TRBV7-3	TRBJ2-1	TRBD2	NA	CASSSTPGSGGAGEQFF	TGTGCCAGCAGCTCAACCCCGGGTAGCGGGGGGGCCGGTGAGCAGTTCTTC